Each of the 2 T cell receptor beta chains below was sequenced from the same sample in a study of siplizumab effects on memory and regulatory T cells. The table came from immunoSEQ multiplex PCR; TCRdb's copy has only in-frame clones and leaves some out. The sample lists 90,000 to 150,000 clones; about 93% were seen once. Sequences were obtained from non-Treg CD4+ T cells sorted from blood. Every receptor here comes from a human donor in good health.

This clone was detected once. The chain combines TRBV6-1 with TRBJ1-3, with TRBD1 matching over 7 bases. After removal of 8 bases from V and 2 bases from J, the junction contained 6 bases not matched to a gene. Germline V gives CDR1 MNHNS, CDR2 SASEGT. This CDR3 is built from 14 residues. The CDR3 DNA sequence: TGTGCCAGCGCCATTACAGGGGCTGGAAACACCATATATTTT. Its protein product is CASAITGAGNTIYF.

The chain is built from TRBV6-5 and TRBJ1-1, with 9 bases identical to TRBD1. This CDR3 is built from 14 residues. The junction had 4 bases not matched to a gene; V was cut back by 4 bases and J by 4 bases. The germline V gene encodes CDR1 MNHEY and CDR2 SVGAGI. CDR3 sequence reads: CASSFGTGSTEAFF. CDR3 bases: TGTGCCAGCAGTTTCGGGACAGGGAGCACTGAAGCTTTCTTT.